This T cell receptor (beta chain) was documented in a study of T cell repertoires in cytomegalovirus infection. Study-level information: CMV infection together with matching HLA type was indicated by public TCR beta signatures.

Findings and limits, study-wide: Cumulative public TCR beta family frequency identified carriers of CMV plus the relevant HLA. Clonotype analysis showed dominance of the ex vivo response by HLA-C-restricted CMV-specific TCR beta clonotypes.

A note on this clonotype: Antigen: not known.

Using its own MiXCR run on the reads, TCRdb lists one record per CDR3 protein. The sample lists about 530,000 distinct CDR3 sequences; about 30% were seen once. The TCR originated in a human donor in good health (CMV status not recorded). Some clones in this sample may be carry-over from other donors' samples. Sequenced material: PBMCs.

The CDR3 sequence: CASSIDLRTVNTEAFF. The CDR3 DNA reads TGTGCCAGTAGTATAGATTTAAGGACCGTGAACACTGAAGCTTTCTTT. The rearrangement joins TRBV19 to TRBJ1-1, with unresolved D. This CDR3 spans 16 amino acids. V lost 0 bases, J lost 0 bases, and 11 bases lay in between. Germline CDR1 is LNHDA and CDR2 is SQIVND (reference sequence).